The 3 T cell receptor beta chains below all came from one sample that was sequenced in a study of human T cells and chemical hapten exposure. Stated time point: pre-sensitization, week 0. The treatment was: therapeutic diphenylcyclopropenone sensitization with weekly scalp DPC. TCRdb re-analysed the RACE reads in MiXCR, keeping a single row per CDR3 protein. The repertoire holds tens of thousands of distinct CDR3 sequences, with 7.5% to 9% as singletons. The material sequenced was whole blood, taken in connection with sensitization to the hapten diphenylcyclopropenone (DPC). The receptors stem from a woman aged 45-59 years with alopecia areata. Some clones in this sample may be carry-over from other donors' samples.

Concerning this clonotype itself: Since a much larger clone is just one base distant, this may be a read error. The chain employs TRBV28 and TRBJ1-4; D gene unclear. The germline V gene has CDR1 MDHEN and CDR2 SYDVKM. CDR3 length: 13 amino acids. CDR3 DNA: TGTGTCAGCAACGGATTCGCGAATGAAAAACTGTTTTTT. Translation: CVSNGFANEKLFF.

This clonotype appeared many times. The genes are TRBV3-1 and TRBJ1-2; D call uncertain. Germline values: CDR1 LGHDT, CDR2 YNNKEL (reference sequence). CDR3 length equals 12 residues. Between the trimmed V and J ends, which lost 0 bases and 5 bases, there was a span of 4 bases. In DNA, the CDR3 is TGTGCCAGCAGCCAAGATCGGTATGGCTACACCTTC. Its protein is CASSQDRYGYTF.

This clonotype was observed a few times. The chain uses TRBV27 and TRBJ2-1; D gene unclear. The V gene's germline CDR1 is MNHEY and CDR2 SMNVEV (reference sequence). Trimming pared 2 bases from V and 0 bases from J, leaving 8 bases between. This CDR3 region has 15 residues. This CDR3 reads CASSLRGVSYNEQFF. CDR3 DNA sequence: TGTGCCAGCAGTTTACGTGGAGTCTCCTACAATGAGCAGTTCTTC.